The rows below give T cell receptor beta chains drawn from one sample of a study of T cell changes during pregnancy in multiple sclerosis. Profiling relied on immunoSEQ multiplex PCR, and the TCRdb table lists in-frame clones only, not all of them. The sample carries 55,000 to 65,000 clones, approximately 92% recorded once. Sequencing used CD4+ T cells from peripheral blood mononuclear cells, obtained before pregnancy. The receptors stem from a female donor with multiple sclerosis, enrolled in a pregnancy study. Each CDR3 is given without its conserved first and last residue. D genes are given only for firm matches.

CDR3: ASTPSGANVLT; D: .; length: 11; J: TRBJ2-6; V: TRBV4-1
CDR3: ASSPNPGQGKEAF; D: TRBD1; length: 13; J: TRBJ1-1; V: TRBV18
CDR3: ASSLAPSQGYNEQF; D: .; length: 14; J: TRBJ2-1; V: TRBV27
CDR3: ASSLAGTGRYEQY; D: TRBD1; length: 13; J: TRBJ2-7; V: TRBV7-9
CDR3: SVSGTGGREETQY; D: TRBD1; length: 13; J: TRBJ2-5; V: TRBV29-1
CDR3: ASSLEAGEYGELF; D: TRBD2; length: 13; J: TRBJ2-2; V: TRBV7-3
CDR3: ASSPGGLETQY; D: .; length: 11; J: TRBJ2-5; V: TRBV18
CDR3: ASSYAQALNYGYT; D: .; length: 13; J: TRBJ1-2; V: TRBV6-5
CDR3: ASSQGFTEANYGYT; D: .; length: 14; J: TRBJ1-2; V: TRBV11-1
CDR3: ASSSRTALAKNIQY; D: .; length: 14; J: TRBJ2-4; V: TRBV7-2
CDR3: ASSRGTTNEKLF; D: .; length: 12; J: TRBJ1-4; V: TRBV2
CDR3: ASSSDGVGQPQH; D: .; length: 12; J: TRBJ1-5; V: TRBV6-6
CDR3: AISESGTYGYT; D: .; length: 11; J: TRBJ1-2; V: TRBV10-3
CDR3: AWRKSGTDTQY; D: .; length: 11; J: TRBJ2-3; V: TRBV30
CDR3: ATLDTYGELF; D: .; length: 10; J: TRBJ2-2; V: TRBV18
CDR3: ASSAPPGTGY; D: TRBD1; length: 10; J: TRBJ2-7; V: TRBV6-1
CDR3: ASSSVAGRGAEYGYT; D: .; length: 15; J: TRBJ1-2; V: TRBV11-2
CDR3: ASSPMEAHEQY; D: .; length: 11; J: TRBJ2-7; V: TRBV18
CDR3: ASRQGRYQETQY; D: .; length: 12; J: TRBJ2-5; V: TRBV6-5
CDR3: ASSGQGANQPQH; D: .; length: 12; J: TRBJ1-5; V: TRBV25-1
CDR3: ASSGMGLAF; D: .; length: 9; J: TRBJ1-1; V: TRBV25-1
CDR3: ASRGLALNTGELF; D: .; length: 13; J: TRBJ2-2; V: TRBV6-5